This T cell receptor (beta chain) appears in the sequencing data of a study of beta chain features in type 1 diabetes. This clone was seen a few times. Antigen: not known. Points from the study as a whole: Shortening that was moderate but significant affected the TCRB CDR3s of Type 1 diabetes patients in all four CD4+ subsets.

cDNA synthesis used the whole RNA isolate, giving expressed TCRB sequences. The table came from immunoSEQ multiplex PCR; TCRdb's copy has only in-frame clones and leaves some out. The table includes approximately 140,000 clones, 9% detected once. From germline, CDR1 is SEHNR and CDR2 FQNEAQ (reference sequence). The CDR3 has 13 residues. The V segment lost 4 bases and the J segment 5 bases; nucleotides outside the gene matches: 4. Every sorted population was more than 95% pure. This rearrangement joins TRBV7-9 to TRBJ2-5; TRBD1 matches at 7 bases. The sequenced sample consisted of central memory CD4+ T cells from blood. This TCR derives from a man aged 30 to 45 with type 1 diabetes. CDR3 sequence (DNA): TGTGCCAGCAGCTCGACAGGGACGGAGACCCAGTACTTC. The encoded protein is CASSSTGTETQYF.